This T cell receptor beta chain comes out of a study of blood T cell repertoires in COVID-19. Looking at the study overall: Acute-phase and convalescent COVID-19 samples originated in the United States, Italy and Spain. T cells, B-cell-depleted T cells, or PBMCs provided the cDNA or gDNA that served as material.

The CDR3 consists of 11 residues. Per germline, CDR1 MNHNS and CDR2 SASEGT. V was trimmed by 1 base and J by 9 bases, leaving 4 bases between them. Enrolled during active infection, Seattle patients were then followed longitudinally. Authors' processing steps: Using reference gene primer amplification, nucleated cell counts were estimated. Data came from immunoSEQ multiplex PCR; TCRdb stores just in-frame clones and leaves some out. V and J calls and clone size are those listed in that table; D and trimming were worked out from the DNA. Of 60,000 to 85,000 clones in the sample, roughly 90% were seen once.

The receptor was derived from a man between 35 and 55 years old with COVID-19, enrolled during active disease. V gene TRBV6-1 combines with J gene TRBJ1-5; D ambiguous. Sequencing was carried out using peripheral blood. DNA of the CDR3: TGTGCCAGCAGTGAAGGAGGGCCCCAGCATTTT. Translating it yields CASSEGGPQHF.